Following are 17 T cell receptor beta chains from one sample sequenced in a study of Ad26.COV2.S vaccination and SARS-CoV-2 variants. The method was immunoSEQ multiplex PCR; TCRdb's version includes in-frame clones alone and lacks a portion of them. Of about 370,000 clones detected, 89% appear once; the ten largest clones hold under 2%. The treatment here: some 20 received Ad26.COV2.S at low or high dose, single or two shots; a few received placebo; per-sample allocation not given. Sample collection was performed on day 63 after the first vaccine or placebo injection. The sequencing here drew on peripheral blood, taken in a trial of Ad26.COV2.S vaccine versus placebo. Every receptor here comes from a person aged 18-65 years who received the Ad26.COV2.S COVID-19 vaccine or a placebo.

The genes are TRBV6-1 and TRBJ1-1; D not resolved. CDR1 is MNHNS and CDR2 is SASEGT in the germline V gene. The V end lost 1 base, the J end lost 0 bases, and 3 bases lay between the germline ends. The CDR3 loop spans 13 amino acids. CDR3 loop: CASSEGVNTEAFF. In DNA form, the CDR3 reads TGTGCCAGCAGTGAAGGGGTGAACACTGAAGCTTTCTTT.

This clone was seen a few times. The chain employs TRBV30 and TRBJ1-6; TRBD1 matches 9 bases. The CDR3 length is 15 residues. The germline CDR1 and CDR2 sequences are GTSNPN and SVGIG (reference sequence). V lost 1 base and J lost 10; bases outside the gene matches: 8. CDR3 sequence: CAWSAPGTGLSPLHF. The CDR3 region has the DNA TGTGCCTGGAGTGCCCCCGGGACAGGGCTCTCACCCCTCCACTTT.

The DNA for the CDR3 is TGTGCCAGCAGTGAAAGCCGGGCGCTCTACGAGCAGTACTTC. Its translation: CASSESRALYEQYF. The genes are TRBV6-1 and TRBJ2-7; no firm D call. Germline values: CDR1 MNHNS, CDR2 SASEGT. The CDR3 totals 14 residues. Trimming left V 2 bases short and J 3 bases short, with 11 bases between.

The chain carries TRBV28 and TRBJ2-5, with TRBD2 matching 7 bases. Germline CDR1 and CDR2: MDHEN and SYDVKM. The CDR3 sequence is 14 residues long. Trimming took 5 bases from V and 2 from J; bases not matched to a gene: 5. The CDR3 region is CASSPGLIQETQYF. CDR3 coding DNA: TGTGCCAGCAGTCCGGGACTAATTCAAGAGACCCAGTACTTC. Full variable domain (rest looked up from reference TRBV28 and TRBJ2-5): DVKVTQSSRYLVKRTGEKVFLECVQDMDHENMFWYRQDPGLGLRLIYFSYDVKMKEKGDIPEGYSVSREKKERFSLILESASTNQTSMYLCASSPGLIQETQYFGPGTRLLVL.

The rearrangement joins TRBV4-3 to TRBJ1-1, with D possibly being TRBD1 (5 bases). The CDR3 is made up of 13 amino acids. CDR1 is LGHNA and CDR2 is YSLEER in the germline V gene. Trimming took 4 bases from V and 5 from J, leaving 11 bases between them. The CDR3: CASSLTPGTEAFF. The CDR3 region has the DNA TGCGCCAGCAGCCTAACTCCAGGGACTGAAGCTTTCTTT.

This clone was observed a handful of times. The genes are TRBV28 and TRBJ1-5; D may be TRBD1 (5 bases). The V end was cut by 5 bases, the J end by 3 bases, with 23 bases between. This CDR3 contains 18 residues. Germline V lookup: CDR1 MDHEN, CDR2 SYDVKM. The CDR3 sequence is CASSPSRWAGSPNQPQHF. The CDR3 DNA reads as TGTGCCAGCAGTCCCTCTCGGTGGGCAGGGAGCCCCAATCAGCCCCAGCATTTT.

This rearrangement joins TRBV5-1 to TRBJ2-3; D gene ambiguous. Trimming took 3 bases from V and 5 from J, leaving 7 bases between them. This CDR3 has 12 residues. Per the germline V gene, CDR1 is SGHRS and CDR2 is YFSETQ. The DNA of the CDR3 is TGCGCCAGCAGCTCCGGTAGAGATACGCAGTATTTT. This codes for CASSSGRDTQYF.

This rearrangement joins TRBV6-5 to TRBJ1-1; D is uncertain. This CDR3 comprises 14 residues. From germline, CDR1 is MNHEY and CDR2 SVGAGI. V was trimmed by 3 bases and J by 6 bases, leaving 14 bases between them. The CDR3 loop is CASSYGYGLPEAFF. CDR3 bases: TGTGCCAGCAGTTATGGCTACGGGCTTCCTGAAGCTTTCTTT.

This rearrangement joins TRBV13 to TRBJ2-1; the D gene is possibly TRBD2 (5 bases). CDR3 length: 13 amino acids. Germline lookup yields CDR1 PRHDT and CDR2 FYEKMQ (reference sequence). Trimming took off 2 bases at V and 6 bases at J, with 8 bases between the two ends. Here the CDR3 DNA reads TGTGCCAGCAGCTTAAGGAGCGGCAATGAGCAGTTCTTC. It translates to CASSLRSGNEQFF.

The chain uses TRBV10-3 and TRBJ2-7; 11 nucleotides match TRBD2. The germline V gene encodes CDR1 ENHRY and CDR2 SYGVKD. The J segment lost 0 bases and the V segment lost 3 bases, leaving 13 bases of the junction unmatched. The CDR3 is 19 amino acids. For the CDR3, the DNA is TGTGCCATCAGTGATCCTCGGACTAGCGGGTTAGCTAGCTCCTACGAGCAGTACTTC. This encodes CAISDPRTSGLASSYEQYF.

The V call is TRBV3-1 (or the pseudogene TRBV3-2), the J call TRBJ1-3; 10 nucleotides match TRBD1. The CDR3 contains 16 residues. Germline V gene sequence: CDR1 LGHDT, CDR2 YNNKEL (reference sequence). V lost 4 bases and J lost 3; bases outside the gene matches: 6. CDR3 protein: CASSLRGDRGGNTIYF. CDR3 coding DNA: TGTGCCAGCAGCCTCCGGGGGGACAGGGGTGGAAACACCATATATTTT.

The chain combines TRBV13 with TRBJ2-5; TRBD1 matches at 9 bases. Germline values: CDR1 PRHDT, CDR2 FYEKMQ (reference sequence). The CDR3 spans 15 residues. Trimming took 6 bases from V and 9 from J; bases not matched to a gene: 14. CDR3 region: CASSLTGQGTTAQYF. The CDR3 region has the DNA TGTGCCAGCAGTCTTACGGGACAGGGAACAACCGCCCAGTACTTC.

The DNA for the CDR3 is TGTGCCACCAGTGAAGGGGAAGGCAATGAGCAGTTCTTC. This translates into CATSEGEGNEQFF. The chain is built from TRBV24-1 and TRBJ2-1, with D possibly being TRBD1 (5 bases). This CDR3 comprises 13 residues. The germline gives CDR1 KGHDR, CDR2 SFDVKD. V lost 4 bases, J lost 6 bases, and 9 bases lay in between.

The chain links TRBV7-3 to TRBJ1-3, with D hard to call. The germline gives CDR1 SGHTA, CDR2 FQGTGA. The CDR3 is made up of 13 amino acids. Trimming stripped 2 bases from V and 4 bases from J, with 6 bases between. In DNA form, the CDR3 reads TGTGCCAGCAGCTTAGAAATCGGAAACACCATATATTTT. This gives the protein CASSLEIGNTIYF.

The rearrangement joins TRBV5-1 to TRBJ1-1; D possibly corresponds to TRBD1 (5 bases). Deletions cut 2 bases from V and 3 bases from J, with 8 bases between. CDR3 length: 13 amino acids. Per the germline V gene, CDR1 is SGHRS and CDR2 is YFSETQ. The CDR3 sequence: CASSFKGDTEAFF. The CDR3 nucleotides are TGCGCCAGCAGCTTTAAAGGGGACACTGAAGCTTTCTTT.

The rearrangement links TRBV6-5 to TRBJ1-3; D might be TRBD1 (6 bases). Germline V gives CDR1 MNHEY, CDR2 SVGAGI. Trimming stripped 5 bases from V and 4 bases from J, with 15 bases between. This CDR3 contains 15 residues. The CDR3 is CASSNDRLPGNTIYF. Written as DNA, the CDR3 is TGTGCCAGCAGTAACGACAGGTTGCCGGGAAACACCATATATTTT.

This clone was seen a single time. The CDR3 here is CASSLSWIGNEQFF. The CDR3 DNA follows: TGTGCCAGCAGCTTATCCTGGATTGGCAATGAGCAGTTCTTC. The chain employs TRBV5-4 and TRBJ2-1; D unresolved. The germline gives CDR1 SGHNT, CDR2 YYREEE (reference sequence). CDR3 length: 14 amino acids. V was cut by 2 bases and J by 6 bases, with 12 bases left in between.